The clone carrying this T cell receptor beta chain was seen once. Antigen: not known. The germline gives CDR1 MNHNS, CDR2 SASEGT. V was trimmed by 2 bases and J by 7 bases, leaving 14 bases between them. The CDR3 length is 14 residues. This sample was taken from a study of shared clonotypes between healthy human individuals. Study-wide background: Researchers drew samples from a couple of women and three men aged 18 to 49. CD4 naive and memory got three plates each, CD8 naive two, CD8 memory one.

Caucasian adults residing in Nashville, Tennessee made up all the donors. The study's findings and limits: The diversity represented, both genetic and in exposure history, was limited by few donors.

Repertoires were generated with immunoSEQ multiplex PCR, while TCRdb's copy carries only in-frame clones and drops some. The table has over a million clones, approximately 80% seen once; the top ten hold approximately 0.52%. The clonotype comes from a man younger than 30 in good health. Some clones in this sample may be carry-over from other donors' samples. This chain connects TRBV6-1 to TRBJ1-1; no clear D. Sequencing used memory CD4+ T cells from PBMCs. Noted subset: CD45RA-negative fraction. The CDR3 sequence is CASSELGGRNEAFF. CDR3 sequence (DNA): TGTGCCAGCAGTGAACTAGGAGGACGGAATGAAGCTTTCTTT.